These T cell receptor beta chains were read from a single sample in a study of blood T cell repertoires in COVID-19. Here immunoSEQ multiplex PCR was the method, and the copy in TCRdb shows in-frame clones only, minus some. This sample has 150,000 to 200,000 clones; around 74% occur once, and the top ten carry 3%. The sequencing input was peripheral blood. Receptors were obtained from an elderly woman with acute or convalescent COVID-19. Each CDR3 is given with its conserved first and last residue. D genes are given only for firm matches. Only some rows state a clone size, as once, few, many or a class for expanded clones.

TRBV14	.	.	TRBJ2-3	CASSQPSSTDTQYF	TGTGCCAGCAGCCAACCGTCTAGCACAGATACGCAGTATTTT
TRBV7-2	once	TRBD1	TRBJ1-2	CASSPRTGSEEYGYTF	TGTGCCAGCAGCCCCCGGACAGGGTCTGAGGAATATGGCTACACCTTC
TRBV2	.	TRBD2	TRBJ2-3	CASTGLAGGTDTQYF	TGTGCCAGCACAGGACTAGCGGGGGGCACAGATACGCAGTATTTT
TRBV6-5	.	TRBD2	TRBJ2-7	CASSYGSGGGAYEQYF	TGTGCCAGCAGTTACGGATCGGGAGGCGGGGCCTACGAGCAGTACTTC
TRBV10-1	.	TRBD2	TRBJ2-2	CASSESVAGGPGELFF	TGCGCCAGCAGTGAGTCGGTAGCGGGAGGACCCGGGGAGCTGTTTTTT
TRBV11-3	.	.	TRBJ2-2	CASSLPDTGELFF	TGTGCCAGCAGCTTACCGGACACCGGGGAGCTGTTTTTT
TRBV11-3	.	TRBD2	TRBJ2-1	CASSLGLAGADEQFF	TGTGCCAGCAGCTTAGGACTAGCGGGAGCGGATGAGCAGTTCTTC
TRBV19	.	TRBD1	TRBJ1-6	CATAGTANSPLHF	TGTGCCACCGCCGGGACAGCTAATTCACCCCTCCACTTT
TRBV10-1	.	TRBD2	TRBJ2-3	CASSGYLAGRMSDTQYF	TGCGCCAGCAGTGGATACCTAGCGGGAAGGATGTCAGATACGCAGTATTTT
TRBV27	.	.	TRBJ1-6	CASSPDTSRSLHF	TGTGCCAGCAGTCCTGACACCTCCCGGTCCCTCCACTTT
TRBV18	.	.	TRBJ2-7	CASSPIAGDEQYF	TGTGCCAGCTCACCAATCGCAGGGGACGAGCAGTACTTC
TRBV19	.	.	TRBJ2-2	CASSIQPAAGELFF	TGTGCCAGTAGTATACAGCCGGCGGCCGGGGAGCTGTTTTTT
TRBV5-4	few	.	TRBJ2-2	CASRFNSLNTGELFF	TGTGCCAGCAGATTTAACAGCCTGAACACCGGGGAGCTGTTTTTT
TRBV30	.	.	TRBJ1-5	CAWSTPYRDNQPQHF	TGTGCCTGGAGTACACCCTACAGAGACAATCAGCCCCAGCATTTT
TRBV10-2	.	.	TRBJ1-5	CASRGWGQHQPQHF	TGCGCCAGCAGGGGATGGGGGCAACATCAGCCCCAGCATTTT
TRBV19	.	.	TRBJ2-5	CASSPFTREGFQETQYF	TGTGCCAGTAGCCCCTTTACACGGGAAGGGTTTCAAGAGACCCAGTACTTC
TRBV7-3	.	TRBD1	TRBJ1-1	CASSLGQIMNTEAFF	TGTGCCAGCAGCTTGGGACAGATCATGAACACTGAAGCTTTCTTT
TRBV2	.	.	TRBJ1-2	CASSEQDSPPTRGYTF	TGTGCCAGCAGTGAACAGGACAGCCCTCCGACTCGGGGCTACACCTTC
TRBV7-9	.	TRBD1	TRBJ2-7	CASSREGAGSYEQYF	TGTGCCAGCAGCCGAGAGGGGGCAGGCTCCTACGAGCAGTACTTC
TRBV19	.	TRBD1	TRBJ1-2	CASTAGGTLGVSNYGYTF	TGTGCCAGTACCGCAGGGGGCACATTGGGAGTCTCTAACTATGGCTACACCTTC
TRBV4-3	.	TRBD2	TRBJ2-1	CASSQVWTSGNNEQFF	TGCGCCAGCAGCCAGGTTTGGACTAGCGGTAACAATGAGCAGTTCTTC
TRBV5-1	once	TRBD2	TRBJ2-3	CASSLSSGADTQYF	TGCGCCAGCAGCTTGTCTAGCGGGGCCGATACGCAGTATTTT
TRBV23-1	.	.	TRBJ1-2	CASSQSGETANYGYTF	TGCGCCAGCAGTCAATCAGGGGAAACAGCAAACTATGGCTACACCTTC
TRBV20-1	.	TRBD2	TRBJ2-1	CSASGTSGTPEQFF	TGCAGTGCTAGTGGGACTAGCGGGACCCCGGAGCAGTTCTTC
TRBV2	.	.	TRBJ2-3	CASRPNGQAGQYF	TGTGCCAGCAGGCCGAACGGACAGGCGGGACAGTATTTT
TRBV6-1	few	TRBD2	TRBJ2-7	CASSELAGGSYEQYF	TGTGCCAGCAGTGAACTAGCGGGAGGGTCCTACGAGCAGTACTTC
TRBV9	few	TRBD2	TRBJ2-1	CASSAVAGGRGEQFF	TGTGCCAGCAGCGCCGTAGCGGGAGGGAGGGGTGAGCAGTTCTTC
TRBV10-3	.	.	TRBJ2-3	CAISESVAADTQYF	TGTGCCATCAGTGAGTCAGTGGCGGCAGATACGCAGTATTTT
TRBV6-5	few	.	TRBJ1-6	CASMREISYNSPLHF	TGTGCCAGCATGAGGGAAATTTCCTATAATTCACCCCTCCACTTT
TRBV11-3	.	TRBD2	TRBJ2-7	CASSAGGVSSYEQYF	TGTGCCAGCAGCGCCGGGGGGGTAAGCTCCTACGAGCAGTACTTC
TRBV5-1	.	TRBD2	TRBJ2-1	CASSLAMSGMGDEQFF	TGCGCCAGCAGCTTGGCCATGAGCGGGATGGGAGATGAGCAGTTCTTC
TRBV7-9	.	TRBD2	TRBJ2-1	CASRALAGAYNEQFF	TGTGCCAGCAGGGCTCTAGCGGGGGCCTACAATGAGCAGTTCTTC
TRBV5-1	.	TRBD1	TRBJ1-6	CASSLEGTGRSPLHF	TGCGCCAGCAGCTTGGAAGGGACAGGGAGGTCACCCCTCCACTTT
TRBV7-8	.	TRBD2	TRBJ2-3	CASSFLWGGSADTQYF	TGTGCCAGCAGCTTCCTTTGGGGGGGGAGTGCAGATACGCAGTATTTT
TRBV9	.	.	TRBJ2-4	CASSVEKRANIQYF	TGTGCCAGCAGCGTAGAGAAGCGGGCAAACATTCAGTACTTC
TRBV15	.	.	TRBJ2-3	CATSRPQGTDTQYF	TGTGCCACCAGCAGACCTCAGGGGACAGATACGCAGTATTTT
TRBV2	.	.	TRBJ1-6	CASNQGGNSPLHF	TGTGCCAGCAATCAGGGAGGTAATTCACCCCTCCACTTT
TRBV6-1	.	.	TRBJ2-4	CASSEGHAKNIQYF	TGTGCCAGCAGTGAAGGACACGCCAAAAACATTCAGTACTTC
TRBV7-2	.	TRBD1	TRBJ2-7	CASRENPGTESYEQYF	TGTGCCAGCAGGGAGAATCCCGGGACAGAGTCCTACGAGCAGTACTTC
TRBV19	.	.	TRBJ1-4	CATWGGATNEKLFF	TGTGCCACCTGGGGGGGCGCAACTAATGAAAAACTGTTTTTT
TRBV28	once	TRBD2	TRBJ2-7	CASTLFGDLAGHNGYF	TGTGCCAGCACCCTTTTCGGGGATCTAGCGGGGCATAACGGGTACTTC
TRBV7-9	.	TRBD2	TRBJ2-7	CASSSTSGSYEQYF	TGTGCCAGCAGCTCGACTAGCGGGAGCTACGAGCAGTACTTC
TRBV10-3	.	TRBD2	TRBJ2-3	CAISDLAGARDTQYF	TGTGCCATCAGTGACCTAGCGGGAGCTCGAGATACGCAGTATTTT
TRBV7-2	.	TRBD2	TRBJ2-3	CASSSATSGILADTQYF	TGTGCCAGCAGCTCCGCGACTAGCGGGATTCTCGCAGATACGCAGTATTTT
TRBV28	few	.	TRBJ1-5	CASSLRAGQPQHF	TGTGCCAGCAGTCTCAGGGCTGGACAGCCCCAGCATTTT
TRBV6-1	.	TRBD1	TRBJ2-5	CASSGQRQGMVGDSETQYF	TGTGCCAGCAGTGGACAAAGACAGGGTATGGTGGGAGATTCTGAGACCCAGTACTTC
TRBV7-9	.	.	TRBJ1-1	CASSSPGGKDTEAFF	TGTGCCAGCAGCTCCCCGGGGGGAAAGGACACTGAAGCTTTCTTT
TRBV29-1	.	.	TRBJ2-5	CSVRGDGETQYF	TGCAGCGTCCGCGGGGATGGGGAGACCCAGTACTTC
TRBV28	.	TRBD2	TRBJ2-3	CASSSPSSGRVDTQYF	TGTGCCAGCAGTTCCCCTTCTAGCGGGAGGGTGGATACGCAGTATTTT